This TCR beta chain was obtained from a study of T cell repertoires in cytomegalovirus infection. Study information: HLA-C-restricted CMV epitopes, recently identified, and well-studied HLA-B-restricted ones were used by the study. Matching HLA type and CMV infection were both indicated by public TCR beta signatures.

Study-level findings and limits: Dominating the ex vivo response were HLA-C-restricted CMV-specific TCR beta clonotypes.

In the case of this clonotype: Its matching antigen is unknown.

One entry per CDR3 protein results from TCRdb running MiXCR on the reads. The top ten clones hold more than 13% of a sample with some 940,000 distinct CDR3 sequences, around 31% of them seen once. CDR1 WNHNN and CDR2 SYGVQD come from the germline V gene (reference sequence). V lost 5 bases and J lost 7; bases outside the gene matches: 10. The CDR3 has 15 residues. The sequence came from a human donor in good health (CMV status not recorded). Some clones in this sample may be carry-over from other donors' samples. The sample consisted of cultured CD8+ T cells from PBMCs, taken from culture after CMV antigen stimulation. This chain links TRBV10-1 with TRBJ2-5; 10 bases map to TRBD1. DNA for the CDR3: TGCGCCAGCAGTTCGGACAGGGGGGAAAGAGGGACCCAGTACTTC. This gives the protein CASSSDRGERGTQYF.